This TCR beta chain was recorded in a study of identical twins. TCRdb ran MiXCR on the 5' RACE reads and lists one entry per CDR3 protein. The sample holds a few hundred thousand distinct CDR3 sequences, less than 9% seen once. The V gene's germline CDR1 is DFQATT and CDR2 SNEGSKA (reference sequence). Trimming pared 7 bases from V and 10 bases from J, leaving 17 bases between. CDR3 length: 13 residues. A few counts support this clonotype. Antigen unknown. Whole-study findings and limits: Reduced insertions were recorded for abundant cord blood beta clonotypes, with no such pattern in memory repertoires. The study drew conclusions from cross-sectional statistical analysis, not from following the same donors. Models underpredicted monozygotic twin sharing of out-of-frame TCR alpha.

These data also formed part of another study, on yellow fever vaccine responses in identical twins. That report adds: The authors reported partly convergent, partly personalized vaccine responses in identical twins.

Sequenced input: memory (CD45RO+) T cells sorted from blood. The sequence was collected from a woman between 18 and 29 years old in good health. The V call is TRBV20-1, the J call TRBJ1-6; D not certain. CDR3 residues: CSVLGVRSSPLHF. CDR3 nucleotide sequence: TGCAGTGTCCTCGGGGTCCGGAGCTCACCCCTCCACTTT.